A selection of T cell receptor beta chains follows, all from one sample in a study of blood T cells in healthy people across ages. In TCRdb, the 5' RACE reads were re-called with MiXCR into one record per CDR3 protein. The sample lists hundreds of thousands of distinct CDR3 sequences, roughly a quarter seen once, with 3% to 4.5% in the top ten. This same sample was also taken into another study, of T cells of mothers and their children.

The sequencing input was blood. The receptors shown here come from a boy aged 2-9 years in good health. Each CDR3 is given with its conserved first and last residue. D genes are given only for firm matches. Only some rows state a clone size, as once, few, many or a class for expanded clones.

d_gene	v_gene	abundance	j_gene	CDR3aa	CDR3nt
.	TRBV15	few	TRBJ2-6	CATSRDWNTLSGANVLTF	TGTGCCACCAGCAGAGATTGGAACACCCTCTCTGGGGCCAACGTCCTGACTTTC
.	TRBV6-5	.	TRBJ2-2	CASSRTEYTGELFF	TGTGCCAGCAGTCGAACCGAATACACCGGGGAGCTGTTTTTT
.	TRBV7-8	few	TRBJ1-1	CASSQGKGLLEAFF	TGTGCCAGCAGCCAGGGGAAGGGGTTGCTGGAAGCTTTCTTT
TRBD2	TRBV7-2	few	TRBJ2-5	CASSFSGTRQETQYF	TGTGCCAGCAGCTTTAGCGGGACTAGACAAGAGACCCAGTACTTC
TRBD2	TRBV7-2	.	TRBJ2-1	CASSLGLAGVGNEQFF	TGTGCCAGCAGCTTGGGGCTAGCGGGAGTCGGCAATGAGCAGTTCTTC
.	TRBV12-3/TRBV12-4	few	TRBJ2-5	CASSEGAGNQETQYF	TGTGCCAGCAGCGAGGGGGCGGGGAACCAAGAGACCCAGTACTTC
.	TRBV7-3	few	TRBJ2-1	CASSADPRDEQFF	TGTGCCAGCAGCGCGGATCCCAGGGATGAGCAGTTCTTC
TRBD1	TRBV29-1	.	TRBJ1-1	CSGDRGLGTEAFF	TGCAGCGGGGACAGGGGGCTGGGCACTGAAGCTTTCTTT
.	TRBV3-1	few	TRBJ2-3	CASSLPGRISDTQYF	TGTGCCAGCAGCCTACCCGGACGGATCTCAGATACGCAGTATTTT
.	TRBV3-1	few	TRBJ2-7	CASSQYNRKYEQYF	TGTGCCAGCAGCCAATACAATAGAAAATACGAGCAGTACTTC
.	TRBV12-5	few	TRBJ2-7	CASGLVASGSPYEQYF	TGTGCTAGTGGTTTGGTAGCTTCAGGTAGTCCCTACGAGCAGTACTTC
TRBD2	TRBV11-2	few	TRBJ2-2	CASSFPRGSGWGELFF	TGTGCCAGCAGCTTCCCACGCGGTAGCGGGTGGGGGGAGCTGTTTTTT
.	TRBV2	.	TRBJ1-1	CASGVGYTEAFF	TGTGCCAGCGGTGTCGGATACACTGAAGCTTTCTTT
TRBD1	TRBV20-1	.	TRBJ1-5	CSARRTGVPNQPQHF	TGCAGTGCCCGGCGGACAGGGGTCCCCAATCAGCCCCAGCATTTT
.	TRBV4-3	.	TRBJ1-2	CASSTQAGAYGYTF	TGCGCCAGCAGCACTCAGGCAGGGGCCTATGGCTACACCTTC
.	TRBV20-1	once	TRBJ2-7	CSAISPLAHLTYEQYF	TGCAGTGCTATATCGCCACTGGCGCACCTTACCTACGAGCAGTACTTC
.	TRBV7-2	.	TRBJ1-3	CASSSFNRGNTIYF	TGTGCCAGCAGCTCGTTCAACAGGGGAAACACCATATATTTT
.	TRBV29-1	.	TRBJ1-2	CSTEAYGYTF	TGCAGCACAGAGGCCTATGGCTACACCTTC
.	TRBV7-8	.	TRBJ2-4	CASSLAPGQEAKNIQYF	TGTGCCAGCAGCTTAGCGCCAGGCCAAGAGGCCAAAAACATTCAGTACTTC
.	TRBV6-5	.	TRBJ2-5	CAGSTGRDEQYF	TGTGCCGGCAGTACCGGACGAGATGAGCAGTACTTC
.	TRBV20-1	.	TRBJ1-2	CSAVQRGDRNYGYTF	TGCAGTGCTGTTCAGAGGGGCGATCGGAACTATGGCTACACCTTC
.	TRBV30	many	TRBJ2-5	CAWSVQETQYF	TGTGCCTGGAGTGTACAAGAGACCCAGTACTTC
TRBD2	TRBV6-1	.	TRBJ2-3	CASSAGLAGTDTQYF	TGTGCCAGCAGTGCCGGACTAGCGGGCACAGATACGCAGTATTTT